The TCR beta chain under discussion was sequenced for a study of control samples from healthy donors and cancer patients. The ends were cut back, 0 bases at V and 1 base at J, with 14 bases in the middle. The CDR3 loop spans 17 amino acids. CDR1 is LGHNA and CDR2 is YNFKEQ in the germline V gene. Measured with immunoSEQ multiplex PCR; TCRdb has only the in-frame clones, and not every one. The repertoire consists of under 200,000 clones, with 91% occurring once and the leading ten covering over 1.2%. The sequence came from a woman aged 25 to 39 in good health. Sample: blood. The J gene is TRBJ2-3, the V gene TRBV4-2; tentatively, D is TRBD2 (6 bases). The CDR3 here is CASSQDLGGVGTDTQYF. DNA for the CDR3: TGTGCCAGCAGCCAAGATCTCGGGGGAGTCGGCACAGATACGCAGTATTTT.